The clone carrying this T cell receptor beta chain was observed a handful of times. Then a second PCR, running roughly 7 to 11 cycles, was carried out with a sample-barcoded 5' primer and a J-beta primer mix. Using its own MiXCR run on the 5' RACE reads, TCRdb lists one record per CDR3 protein. The sample holds about 930,000 distinct CDR3 sequences, 29% seen once. This record comes from a study of blood T cells in healthy people across ages. V shed 5 bases, J shed 4 bases, and the junction held 8 bases outside the gene matches. Germline V gene lookup returns CDR1 DFQATT and CDR2 SNEGSKA (reference sequence). The CDR3 extends over 14 amino acids. These same data were also listed under a study on T cells of mothers and their children.

V and J are TRBV20-1 and TRBJ2-3; 8 bases agree with TRBD1. The sequence came from a woman aged 40 to 50 in good health. The sequenced material came from blood. CDR3 DNA sequence: TGCAGTGCTGAGGGGGACAGGTACTCAGATACGCAGTATTTT. This codes for CSAEGDRYSDTQYF.